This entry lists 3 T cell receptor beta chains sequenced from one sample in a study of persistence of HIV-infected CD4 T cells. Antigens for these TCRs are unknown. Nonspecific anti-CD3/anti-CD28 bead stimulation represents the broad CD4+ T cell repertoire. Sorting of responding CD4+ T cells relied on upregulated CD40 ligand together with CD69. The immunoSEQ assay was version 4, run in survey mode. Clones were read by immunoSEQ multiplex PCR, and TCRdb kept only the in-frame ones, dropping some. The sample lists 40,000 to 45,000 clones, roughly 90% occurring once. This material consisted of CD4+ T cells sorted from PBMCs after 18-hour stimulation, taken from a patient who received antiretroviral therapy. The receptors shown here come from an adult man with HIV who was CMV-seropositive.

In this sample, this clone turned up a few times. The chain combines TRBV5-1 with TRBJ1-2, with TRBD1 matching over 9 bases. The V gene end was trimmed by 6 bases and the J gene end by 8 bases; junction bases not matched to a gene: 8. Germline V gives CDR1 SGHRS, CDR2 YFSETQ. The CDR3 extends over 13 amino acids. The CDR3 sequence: CASTGQGPEGYTF. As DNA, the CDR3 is TGCGCCAGCACCGGACAGGGGCCCGAAGGCTACACCTTC.

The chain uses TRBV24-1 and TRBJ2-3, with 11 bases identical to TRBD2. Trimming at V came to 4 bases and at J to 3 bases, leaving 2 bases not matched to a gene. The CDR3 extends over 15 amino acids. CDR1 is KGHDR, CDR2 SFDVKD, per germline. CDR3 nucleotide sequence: TGTGCCACCAGTGAAACTAGCGGGAGTACAGATACGCAGTATTTT. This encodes CATSETSGSTDTQYF.

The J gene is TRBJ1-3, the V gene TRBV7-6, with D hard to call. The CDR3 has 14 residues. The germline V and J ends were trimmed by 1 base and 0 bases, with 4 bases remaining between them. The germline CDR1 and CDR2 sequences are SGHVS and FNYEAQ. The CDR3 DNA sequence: TGTGCCAGCAGCTTAGGGTTCTCTGGAAACACCATATATTTT. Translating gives CASSLGFSGNTIYF.